A single sample is the source of the 13 T cell receptor beta chains below, sequenced in a study of T cell repertoires in cytomegalovirus infection. From the reads, TCRdb called clonotypes with MiXCR, one entry per CDR3 protein. Of some 320,000 distinct CDR3 sequences in the sample, more than 8% are singletons; the top ten hold roughly 4.5%. The material sequenced was PBMCs. The receptors here all came from a human donor in good health (CMV status not recorded). Some clones in this sample may be carry-over from other donors' samples.

This chain links TRBV2 with TRBJ1-4, with D possibly TRBD1 on 5 matching bases. This CDR3 comprises 14 residues. V dropped 6 bases and J dropped 1 base, with 9 bases sitting between them. From germline, CDR1 is SNHLY and CDR2 FYNNEI. CDR3 in DNA: TGTGCCAGCAGCGGGGACTTAACTAATGAAAAACTGTTTTTT. The encoded protein is CASSGDLTNEKLFF.

This clonotype came up a few times. The J gene is TRBJ2-1, the V gene TRBV6-2 or TRBV6-3, with TRBD2 matching over 12 bases. Germline loops: CDR1 MNHEY, CDR2 SVGEGT. CDR3 size: 12 residues. Trimming took 6 bases from V and 12 from J; bases not matched to a gene: 3. This chain's CDR3 is CASRTSGGPQFF. DNA for the CDR3: TGTGCCAGCAGGACTAGCGGGGGCCCGCAGTTCTTC.

The chain uses TRBV19 and TRBJ2-7, with D possibly TRBD1 on 6 matching bases. V was shortened by 4 bases and J by 0 bases, with 13 bases between the two germline ends. In germline, CDR1 is LNHDA, CDR2 SQIVND (reference sequence). This CDR3 is built from 15 residues. CDR3 nucleotide sequence: TGTGCCAGTAGTAAGTACACAGGGAGCTCCTACGAGCAGTACTTC. This codes for CASSKYTGSSYEQYF.

In its sample, this clonotype was seen many times. The chain employs TRBV20-1 and TRBJ2-1, with a weak D call TRBD2 (7 bases). This CDR3 is built from 15 residues. From germline, CDR1 is DFQATT and CDR2 SNEGSKA (reference sequence). V was trimmed by 2 bases and J by 6 bases, leaving 17 bases between them. The CDR3 nucleotides read TGCAGTGCTAGAACGGGAGGCGGGGGCTCCAATGAGCAGTTCTTC. Protein: CSARTGGGGSNEQFF.

In its sample, this clonotype was seen many times. The CDR3 DNA reads TGTGCCAGCAGCCTAGCGGGAGCTGCAGATACGCAGTATTTT. As protein: CASSLAGAADTQYF. The rearrangement uses TRBV7-3 and TRBJ2-3; 10 bases agree with TRBD2. The CDR3 runs to 14 residues. The germline V gene encodes CDR1 SGHTA and CDR2 FQGTGA. J gave up 4 bases and V 5 bases, and 3 bases lay outside the gene matches. The full variable domain, rest sourced from reference TRBV7-3 and TRBJ2-3, is GAGVSQTPSNKVTEKGKYVELRCDPISGHTALYWYRQSLGQGPEFLIYFQGTGAADDSGLPNDRFFAVRPEGSVSTLKIQRTERGDSAVYLCASSLAGAADTQYFGPGTRLTVL.

This clonotype was detected a few times. This chain links TRBV12-3 or TRBV12-4 with TRBJ1-1; D ambiguous. Trimming took off 4 bases at V and 2 bases at J, with 8 bases between the two ends. The CDR3 sequence is 13 residues long. CDR3 region: CASSSNINTEAFF. The CDR3 DNA is TGTGCCAGCAGTTCCAACATAAACACTGAAGCTTTCTTT.

This clonotype was detected a few times. J is TRBJ1-2 and V is TRBV12-3 or TRBV12-4; D is unclear. There are 13 residues in the CDR3. V was cut by 11 bases and J by 0 bases, with 13 bases left in between. CDR3 nucleotides: TGTGCCGTCAAGACCGGGACTAACTATGGCTACACCTTC. Residues: CAVKTGTNYGYTF.

This clonotype was detected ten times or more. The gene calls are TRBV7-2 and TRBJ2-3; 7 bases are a match to TRBD2. In germline, CDR1 is SGHTA, CDR2 FQGNSA. V lost 1 base, J lost 2 bases, and 15 bases stayed unmatched. The CDR3 contains 19 residues. CDR3 in DNA: TGTGCCAGCAGCTTAGAGTGGGGCTTAGCGGGTGGTGACACAGATACGCAGTATTTT. Amino acid sequence: CASSLEWGLAGGDTDTQYF.

This clonotype turned up a few times. V gene TRBV20-1 combines with J gene TRBJ1-2; 7 bases map to TRBD1. V trimming: 4 bases; J trimming: 1 base; junction bases outside the gene matches: 6. Germline loops: CDR1 DFQATT, CDR2 SNEGSKA (reference sequence). CDR3 size: 14 residues. The CDR3 DNA reads TGCAGTGCTAACACAGGGGCGGATAACTATGGCTACACCTTC. Residues: CSANTGADNYGYTF.

This clonotype came up many times. In nucleotides, the CDR3 is TGCGCCAGCAGCCGTAGCGGGGGGGAATACGAGCAGTACTTC. Translation gives CASSRSGGEYEQYF. The chain is built from TRBV4-3 and TRBJ2-7; 11 nucleotides line up with TRBD2. The CDR3 is 14 amino acids. Trimming cost V 4 bases and J 4 bases; bases outside gene matches: 3. The germline V gene has CDR1 LGHNA and CDR2 YSLEER.

This clonotype was counted between two and nine times. The J gene is TRBJ2-1, the V gene TRBV27, with D maybe TRBD2 (6 bases). Germline V gene data show CDR1 as MNHEY and CDR2 as SMNVEV (reference sequence). V dropped 3 bases and J dropped 1 base, with 16 bases sitting between them. The CDR3 is 17 residues long. This CDR3 reads CASSFFPGSSSYNEQFF. In DNA form, the CDR3 reads TGTGCCAGCAGTTTTTTCCCCGGGAGTAGTTCCTACAATGAGCAGTTCTTC.

The table lists this clonotype with many counts. The chain is built from TRBV4-2 and TRBJ2-7, with 7 bases that match TRBD1. CDR1 and CDR2 from the germline V gene are LGHNA and YNFKEQ. V gave up 0 bases and J gave up 4 bases; unmatched junction bases: 15. This CDR3 region has 18 residues. The CDR3 nucleotides are TGTGCCAGCAGCCAAGAAATGATAGTAGTAGGGGGCACGTACGAGCAGTACTTC. Amino acid sequence: CASSQEMIVVGGTYEQYF.

This clonotype was detected ten times or more. The J gene is TRBJ1-2, the V gene TRBV10-3; possible D gene TRBD1, 6 bases. Trimming left V 10 bases short and J 5 bases short, with 20 bases between. Germline loops: CDR1 ENHRY, CDR2 SYGVKD. This CDR3 is 14 amino acids long. The CDR3 here is CATLPGRTAYGYTF. DNA for the CDR3: TGTGCCACCTTACCGGGACGGACAGCGTATGGCTACACCTTC.